This TCR beta chain was found in a study of cytomegalovirus exposure and HLA in healthy donors. Points from the study as a whole: Most sequenced TCRs were rare (though some public TCRs occurred in many donors).

Note on this clone: Antigen unknown.

It was with 60 Vbeta and 13 Jbeta primers that the PCR ran. In the source study's methods: Counted up in a later analysis, unique TCR beta chains came to around 80 million, with some 11 million shared. This table comes from immunoSEQ multiplex PCR, and its TCRdb copy is limited to in-frame clones, with some not included. For V, J and clone size, that table is used; D and trimming come from the DNA. The sample includes some 120,000 clones, 77% of them seen just once. Per germline, CDR1 LNHDA and CDR2 SQIVND (reference sequence). The CDR3 runs to 14 residues. V lost 3 bases and J lost 1; bases outside the gene matches: 2.

The chain joins TRBV19 to TRBJ1-1, with 7 bases lining up with TRBD1. This sequence was found in a man between 18 and 29 years old in good health and CMV-seropositive. Sequencing input: PBMCs. The CDR3 coding sequence is TGTGCCAGTAGTATCGGACAGGCGAACACTGAAGCTTTCTTT. This sequence encodes CASSIGQANTEAFF.